This paragraph reports one T cell receptor beta chain. Deletions cut 2 bases from V and 3 bases from J, with 13 bases between. Germline loops: CDR1 SEHNR, CDR2 FQNEAQ (reference sequence). The CDR3 extends over 15 amino acids. These data belong to a study of shared clonotypes between healthy human individuals. Template for every sorted-subset replicate PCR totaled approximately 200 ng DNA, roughly 30,000 T cell genomes. Profiled with immunoSEQ multiplex PCR; TCRdb holds only in-frame clones, not every one. Of around 2,000,000 clones listed, about 95% are singletons. CD8 cells regarded as naive lacked CD45RO, were positively chosen for CCR7, and omitted terminally differentiated effector memory CD45RA+ cells.

This clonotype originated in a man between 18 and 29 years old in good health. The J gene is TRBJ1-1, the V gene TRBV7-9; the D gene is possibly TRBD1 (6 bases). The sample comprised naive CD8+ T cells sorted from blood. CDR3 DNA: TGTGCCAGCAGCTTAATTGGGGGGCTGGACACTGAAGCTTTCTTT. It is translated as CASSLIGGLDTEAFF.